This TCR beta chain appears in the sequencing data of a study of cytomegalovirus exposure and HLA in healthy donors. PCR used 60 Vbeta primers and 13 Jbeta primers. TCRdb's table, derived via immunoSEQ multiplex PCR, lists solely in-frame clones and lacks some. The sample shows about 55,000 clones, around four fifths of them seen only once. V trimming: 8 bases; J trimming: 0 bases; junction bases outside the gene matches: 6. The CDR3 contains 15 residues. Germline V gene lookup returns CDR1 WNHNN and CDR2 SYGVQD (reference sequence). Study-wide results and limits: An analysis that came later showed most CMV-associated TCR beta chains appearing HLA-restricted.

The sample holds a few counts of this clone. No antigen is known for it. This receptor was taken from a man aged 25-45 years in good health and CMV-seronegative. The sample taken for sequencing was PBMCs. This chain links TRBV10-1 with TRBJ2-2, with 7 bases matching TRBD1. CDR3 in amino acids: CASQGVRTNTGELFF. For the CDR3, the DNA is TGCGCCAGCCAGGGGGTACGGACGAACACCGGGGAGCTGTTTTTT.